This T cell receptor (beta chain) emerged from a study of a mutant IDH1 vaccine in newly diagnosed glioma (dated by TCRdb to about 2021). For the wider study: Vaccination began 4-6 weeks after radiotherapy alone, or alongside temozolomide cycles in the chemotherapy-containing groups. Of the 32 patients who were treated, approximately 62% were male and around 40% were female, and the mean age was about 40 years. Prior to enrollment, patients had been given standard therapy consisting of radiotherapy alone, temozolomide alone, or radiochemotherapy with temozolomide, with the combination given to most patients. The week-35 safety follow-up was designated visit V12, and the week-47 end of study was designated visit V13. Peripheral blood samples were drawn at six visits, namely V03 (baseline), V05, V07, V10, V12 and V13. For exploratory analyses, about 25 treated patients had longitudinal TCRB deep sequencing done wherever samples were available.

Points on this clone: Its cognate antigen has yet to be identified. No qualities accompany the bases; no much larger clone lies one base away.

General findings and caveats noted by the study authors: It was noted by the authors that analyses of patient blood samples could not be reproduced owing to sample limitations. Selection of PBMC samples for TCRB deep sequencing was based on availability. No apparent relationship was observed between pseudoprogression and alterations in the top peripheral T cell clonotypes detected by TCRB sequencing. Immune responses induced by the vaccine were seen in approximately 92% of patients across multiple MHC alleles.

The library was built by means of the immunoSEQ multiplex PCR assay. The hsTCRB Kit was used according to the manufacturer's protocol to amplify rearranged TCR beta chain sequences. TCRB libraries were sequenced on an Illumina MiSeq. The study's own analysis went as follows. Demultiplexing, trimming and gene mapping were performed with the kit vendor's proprietary platform. The table was pulled from immuneACCESS by TCRdb, which kept in-frame rearrangements only. Such tables lose some clones; where checked, under half of the loss comes from unresolved V genes, and the rest has no known cause. From that table come the V and J calls and clone size; the DNA was used to work out D and trimming. This sample is represented by 45,000 to 60,000 clones; more than 75% of them were singletons. Of the sample, more than 5% falls within the top ten clones. The cysteine opens and the phenylalanine closes a CDR3 of 17 amino acids. Just the 51-base CDR3 DNA is kept, in frame starting at base 1. CDR1 and CDR2, looked up from the germline V gene, are SNHLY and FYNNEI. After removal of 10 bases from V and 8 bases from J, the junction retains 24 bases not matched to a gene.

The time point label on this specimen signifies: week 35, safety follow-up. Every vaccine dose consisted of 300 ug of a 20-mer mutant IDH1 peptide in Montanide, administered subcutaneously together with topical imiquimod. Across visits V03 through V10, patients got a total of eight vaccinations, given in weeks 1, 3, 5, 7, 11, 15, 19 and 23. All donors had newly diagnosed IDH1-mutant astrocytomas of WHO grade 3 or 4 that showed loss of nuclear ATRX. The samples were drawn from NOA16, a multicentre, single-arm, open-label phase I trial in Germany that tested a mutant IDH1 peptide vaccine in humans for the first time. Genomic DNA for TCRB sequencing was extracted from EDTA blood using the DNeasy Blood and Tissue Kit.

The chain was built from TRBV2 and TRBJ2-7; 9 bases in between match TRBD1. The clonotype originates from a woman between 40 and 50 years old with glioma. Source: PBMCs, taken from a glioma patient whose treatment included an IDH1 peptide vaccine. The nucleotide sequence is TGTGCCACTACCACAGGGGGCGCCGGGGGAGCGACGAGGCAGCAGTACTTC. Translation gives CATTTGGAGGATRQQYF.